This T cell receptor (beta chain) was retrieved from a study of response to subunit inactivated influenza vaccine. Study-level results: It was suggested by the authors that few new T cells are recruited by each seasonal influenza vaccination.

Remarks on this clonotype: As yet, its antigen is unknown.

Using its own MiXCR run on the RT-PCR reads, TCRdb lists one record per CDR3 protein. Of about 150,000 distinct CDR3 sequences in the sample, about 11% were seen once. V lost 5 bases and J lost 7, with 17 bases in between. In germline, CDR1 is MNHNS, CDR2 SASEGT. This CDR3 has 15 residues. Sequencing was performed on CD8+ T cells sorted from PBMCs, taken around 25 months after vaccination. The TCR originated in a man aged 50-75 years who received an inactivated influenza vaccine. The chain is built from TRBV6-1 and TRBJ1-4; no firm D call. The CDR3 region has the DNA TGTGCCAGCAGTATTTTGTTTCTAAGCGGTGAAAAACTGTTTTTT. As protein: CASSILFLSGEKLFF.